One sample yielded the 23 T cell receptor beta chains listed below, sequenced in a study of Graves' ophthalmopathy and Graves' hyperthyroidism. RNA served as the template for amplifying TCR beta CDR3 regions. RT-PCR in the first round used HTBI primers; a second-round multiplex PCR followed. In TCRdb, the multiplex PCR reads were re-called with MiXCR into one record per CDR3 protein. The sample yields about 550,000 distinct CDR3 sequences, under 45% seen once. Sequencing was performed on peripheral blood or thyroid tissue (not recorded which). These receptors came from an adult man with Graves' hyperthyroidism.

In its sample, this clonotype was seen a few times. The rearrangement uses TRBV2 and TRBJ1-6, with 7 bases that match TRBD1. The V gene end was trimmed by 5 bases and the J gene end by 10 bases; junction bases not matched to a gene: 8. This CDR3 spans 14 amino acids. Per germline, CDR1 SNHLY and CDR2 FYNNEI. The DNA for the CDR3 is TGTGCCAGCAGTACCACAGGGGCCAACTCACCCCTCCACTTT. It is translated as CASSTTGANSPLHF.

This chain uses TRBV7-8 with TRBJ1-2, with D perhaps TRBD1 (5 bases). The CDR3 spans 13 residues. Germline CDR1 SGHVS, CDR2 FQNEAQ. The V end lost 5 bases, the J end lost 4 bases, and 11 bases lay between the germline ends. Here the CDR3 reads CASSIDSVYGYTF. CDR3 nucleotide sequence: TGTGCCAGCAGCATAGACAGTGTCTATGGCTACACCTTC. The full variable domain, in which reference TRBV7-8 and TRBJ1-2 provide the parts outside the CDR3, is GAGVSQSPRYKVAKRGQDVALRCDPISGHVSLFWYQQALGQGPEFLTYFQNEAQLDKSGLPSDRFFAERPEGSVSTLKIQRTQQEDSAVYLCASSIDSVYGYTFGSGTRLTVV.

This clonotype was counted a few times. The chain employs TRBV20-1 and TRBJ2-3; 9 bases are shared with TRBD1. CDR3 length equals 15 residues. Trimming removed 3 bases from V and 3 bases from J; junction bases left unmatched: 7. Germline V lookup: CDR1 DFQATT, CDR2 SNEGSKA (reference sequence). The chain's CDR3 is CSASSLQGATDTQYF. The CDR3 DNA reads TGCAGTGCTAGTAGCCTACAGGGGGCTACAGATACGCAGTATTTT.

Notes on this clonotype: A junction boundary mismatches the germline segment, possibly from a read error. The chain employs TRBV9 and TRBJ1-2; perhaps TRBD1 as D (6 bases). The CDR3 has 15 residues. The germline V gene encodes CDR1 SGDLS and CDR2 YYNGEE. In DNA, the CDR3 is TGTGCCAACAGCGTAGGTGGACAGCCTCTCTATGGCTACACCTTC. Translating gives CANSVGGQPLYGYTF. Using reference TRBV9 and TRBJ1-2 for the parts outside the CDR3, the full variable domain is DSGVTQTPKHLITATGQRVTLRCSPRSGDLSVYWYQQSLDQGLQFLIQYYNGEERAKGNILERFSAQQFPDLHSELNLSSLELGDSALYFCANSVGGQPLYGYTFGSGTRLTVV.

This sequence joins TRBV29-1 and TRBJ1-2; no clear D gene. The CDR3 length is 15 residues. The germline gives CDR1 SQVTM, CDR2 ANQGSEA. V lost 0 bases to trimming and J lost 3 bases, with 14 bases between them. The chain's CDR3 is CSVEDRAIWDYGYTF. CDR3 DNA: TGCAGCGTTGAAGATAGAGCGATTTGGGACTATGGCTACACCTTC. Full variable domain (rest looked up from reference TRBV29-1 and TRBJ1-2): SAVISQKPSRDICQRGTSLTIQCQVDSQVTMMFWYRQQPGQSLTLIATANQGSEATYESGFVIDKFPISRPNLTFSTLTVSNMSPEDSSIYLCSVEDRAIWDYGYTFGSGTRLTVV.

This clonotype was observed a few times. The junction differs from germline at one of its ends, possibly a read error. The chain links TRBV20-1 to TRBJ1-2; tentatively, D is TRBD1 (5 bases). The CDR3 runs to 15 residues. The germline CDR1 and CDR2 sequences are DFQATT and SNEGSKA (reference sequence). The CDR3 loop is CNARGPGTGGSGYTF. As DNA, the CDR3 is TGCAATGCTAGAGGGCCCGGGACTGGGGGTTCTGGCTACACCTTC.

On this clonotype: This CDR3 fails to terminate in the conserved phenylalanine or tryptophan, so it likely reflects a read error. The DNA is left out, because the CDR3 cannot be placed on it with certainty; the CDR3 is given as TCRdb lists it. The genes are TRBV7-6 and TRBJ2-5; the table names TRBD1, a call not compared with the DNA. The germline V gene has CDR1 SGHVS and CDR2 FNYEAQ. Both ends counted, the CDR3 spans 9 residues. CDR3 residues: CASSWEGAI.

To note about this clonotype: With a much larger clone just one base away, this may be a read error. V usage is TRBV9 and J usage is TRBJ1-1; D not resolved. The CDR3 covers 15 residues. V was shortened by 0 bases and J by 0 bases, with 9 bases between the two germline ends. Germline V CDR1 and CDR2: SGDLS, YYNGEE. CDR3 in amino acids: CASSVDGVLNTEAFF. Written as DNA, the CDR3 is TGTGCCAGCAGCGTAGACGGGGTCCTGAACACTGAAGCTTTCTTT.

For this clonotype: This CDR3 fails to terminate in the conserved phenylalanine or tryptophan, so it likely reflects a read error. This chain connects TRBV10-3 to TRBJ1-1, with D maybe TRBD1 (5 bases). Per germline, CDR1 ENHRY and CDR2 SYGVKD. This CDR3 region has 12 residues. Trimming took off 8 bases at V and 6 bases at J, with 13 bases between the two ends. The CDR3 reads CAIGEGLAEAFL. The CDR3 bases are TGTGCCATCGGCGAGGGACTAGCTGAAGCTTTCCTT.

V is TRBV9 and J is TRBJ1-2; 7 bases are a match to TRBD1. The CDR3 has 13 amino acids. Losses at the gene ends were 4 bases for V and 8 bases for J; bases not matched to a gene: 8. Germline V gene lookup returns CDR1 SGDLS and CDR2 YYNGEE. DNA of the CDR3: TGTGCCAGCAGCCAGGACAGGCTTGACGGCTACACCTTC. Translated, it gives CASSQDRLDGYTF.

Of note for this clonotype: This may stem from a read error, because a much larger clone lies one nucleotide away. The rearrangement links TRBV10-3 to TRBJ1-4, with 7 bases identical to TRBD1. The CDR3 is 13 residues long. CDR1 and CDR2 from the germline V gene are ENHRY and SYGVKD. The ends lost 5 bases at V and 11 bases at J; junction bases unmatched: 8. CDR3 nucleotides: TGTGCCATCAGTTTCTCGGACAGGTCGAAACTGTTTTTT. Amino acid sequence: CAISFSDRSKLFF.

At least ten counts were recorded for this clonotype. This sequence joins TRBV29-1 and TRBJ1-1; D is unresolved. The CDR3 covers 11 residues. V lost 8 bases, J lost 4 bases, and 11 bases lay in between. The germline V gene encodes CDR1 SQVTM and CDR2 ANQGSEA. CDR3 amino acids: CSLGGGTEAFF. In nucleotides, the CDR3 is TGCAGCCTGGGAGGAGGCACTGAAGCTTTCTTT.

The J gene is TRBJ2-3, the V gene TRBV2; D possibly uses TRBD1 or TRBD2 (5 bases each). Germline-derived CDR1 and CDR2 are SNHLY and FYNNEI. The CDR3 is 14 residues long. Trimming took 1 base from V and 4 from J, leaving 9 bases between them. The CDR3 DNA sequence: TGTGCCAGCAGTGAAGGAGGGGCGGCAGATACGCAGTATTTT. This codes for CASSEGGAADTQYF. The variable domain in full, completed from reference TRBV2 and TRBJ2-3, reads EPEVTQTPSHQVTQMGQEVILRCVPISNHLYFYWYRQILGQKVEFLVSFYNNEISEKSEIFDDQFSVERPDGSNFTLKIRSTKLEDSAMYFCASSEGGAADTQYFGPGTRLTVL.

The chain recombines TRBV2 with TRBJ2-2, with D hard to call. The CDR3 is 15 residues long. V was clipped by 3 bases and J by 0 bases, with 8 bases between them. Germline V gene data show CDR1 as SNHLY and CDR2 as FYNNEI. Written as DNA, the CDR3 is TGTGCCAGCAGTGAGTTTGCGGCGAACACCGGGGAGCTGTTTTTT. This codes for CASSEFAANTGELFF.

There are many counts of this clonotype. The chain combines TRBV5-4 with TRBJ2-7, with TRBD1 as a possible D gene (5 bases). CDR1 and CDR2 from the germline V gene are SGHNT and YYREEE (reference sequence). The CDR3 spans 13 residues. The ends were cut back, 4 bases at V and 5 bases at J, with 13 bases in the middle. DNA for the CDR3: TGTGCCAGCAGCCCCCGGTGGGGCGACGAGCAGTACTTC. This encodes CASSPRWGDEQYF.

This clonotype was seen many times. This chain uses TRBV7-6 with TRBJ2-5, with D tentatively TRBD2 (6 bases). This CDR3 has 16 amino acids. Trimming shortened V by 5 bases and J by 5 bases, and 21 bases separated the two germline ends. Germline CDR1 reads SGHVS; CDR2 reads FNYEAQ. In DNA form, the CDR3 reads TGTGCCAGCAGCCCCCGTGGTAGCGGCAGTAAGGAGACCCAGTACTTC. Protein product: CASSPRGSGSKETQYF. Full variable domain (missing parts from reference TRBV7-6 and TRBJ2-5): GAGVSQSPRYKVTKRGQDVALRCDPISGHVSLYWYRQALGQGPEFLTYFNYEAQQDKSGLPNDRFSAERPEGSISTLTIQRTEQRDSAMYRCASSPRGSGSKETQYFGPGTRLLVL.

The genes are TRBV7-9 and TRBJ1-6; 7 bases agree with TRBD1. Trimming removed 5 bases from V and 8 bases from J; junction bases left unmatched: 12. Per germline, CDR1 SEHNR and CDR2 FQNEAQ (reference sequence). There are 16 residues in the CDR3. This CDR3 reads CASSIGTGTAYSPLHF. CDR3 in DNA: TGTGCCAGCAGCATAGGTACCGGGACAGCGTATTCACCCCTCCACTTT.

This clonotype turned up a few times. The chain uses TRBV7-3 and TRBJ1-1; TRBD1 aligns across 9 bases. Per the germline V gene, CDR1 is SGHTA and CDR2 is FQGTGA. The ends lost 5 bases at V and 6 bases at J; junction bases unmatched: 22. The CDR3 contains 19 residues. The chain's CDR3 is CASSQDSYKTGQGFAEAFF. The CDR3 coding sequence is TGTGCCAGCAGCCAAGACTCTTATAAGACGGGACAGGGATTCGCTGAAGCTTTCTTT.

This chain connects TRBV7-8 to TRBJ2-3; D uncertain. Trimming stripped 3 bases from V and 9 bases from J, with 7 bases between. The germline V gene has CDR1 SGHVS and CDR2 FQNEAQ. The CDR3 consists of 11 residues. The CDR3 sequence: CASSLQKTQYF. For the CDR3, the DNA is TGTGCCAGCAGCTTGCAGAAGACGCAGTATTTT.

The gene calls are TRBV7-9 and TRBJ2-7; D remains unclear. This CDR3 has 13 residues. V lost 4 bases to trimming and J lost 1 base, with 8 bases between them. Germline CDR1 SEHNR, CDR2 FQNEAQ (reference sequence). CDR3 loop: CASSSESSYEQYF. DNA for the CDR3: TGTGCCAGCAGCTCAGAAAGTTCCTACGAGCAGTACTTC.

This CDR3 is CASSPQGAINSPLHF. The DNA for the CDR3 is TGTGCCAGCAGCCCTCAGGGGGCAATCAATTCACCCCTCCACTTT. This chain connects TRBV9 to TRBJ1-6; 8 bases fit TRBD1. The V gene end was trimmed by 4 bases and the J gene end by 7 bases; junction bases not matched to a gene: 7. This CDR3 region has 15 residues. CDR1 and CDR2 from the germline V gene are SGDLS and YYNGEE.

The V gene is TRBV3-1, the J gene TRBJ1-3; 7 bases match TRBD1. V was clipped by 0 bases and J by 0 bases; unmatched bases: 2. The CDR3 totals 16 residues. The germline V gene encodes CDR1 LGHDT and CDR2 YNNKEL (reference sequence). For the CDR3, the DNA is TGTGCCAGCAGCCAAGAGACAGGGAACTCTGGAAACACCATATATTTT. Its protein is CASSQETGNSGNTIYF.

This clonotype has at least ten counts. This chain joins TRBV20-1 and TRBJ2-7; 14 bases map to TRBD2. From germline, CDR1 is DFQATT and CDR2 SNEGSKA (reference sequence). The CDR3 runs 16 residues. Trimming took 3 bases from V and 0 from J; bases not matched to a gene: 4. The CDR3 nucleotides are TGCAGTGCTAGCAGGACTAGCGGGGGGATCTCCTACGAGCAGTACTTC. Residues: CSASRTSGGISYEQYF.